The rows below give T cell receptor beta chains drawn from one sample of a study of blood T cell repertoires in COVID-19. Sequencing was performed with immunoSEQ multiplex PCR; in TCRdb, only in-frame clones are kept and a portion is missing. This table holds 150,000 or so clones, around 89% found once. Sequencing used peripheral blood. The receptor set was obtained from a man between 18 and 29 years old with COVID-19, enrolled during active disease. Both conserved end residues are trimmed from each CDR3.

CDR3aa	v_gene	j_gene	len
ASSLGRGYEQY	TRBV11-2	TRBJ2-7	11
ASSYGRGYT	TRBV6-2/TRBV6-3	TRBJ1-2	9
ASSVYGGGTEAF	TRBV9	TRBJ1-1	12
ASSPGQLYEQY	TRBV5-4	TRBJ2-7	11
ARIRGDRAGTEAF	TRBV30	TRBJ1-1	13
ASSVDGSGRSNEQF	TRBV9	TRBJ2-1	14
ASRRDSGYTIY	TRBV28	TRBJ1-3	11
ASSPNEERGSGNTIY	TRBV7-2	TRBJ1-3	15
ASSYHGLYEQY	TRBV6-2/TRBV6-3	TRBJ2-7	11
ASSDRTSGITDTQY	TRBV5-6	TRBJ2-3	14
ASSLLRKNTGELF	TRBV28	TRBJ2-2	13
ASSPTGGKLF	TRBV12-3/TRBV12-4	TRBJ1-4	10
ASSLSGRVYEQY	TRBV28	TRBJ2-7	12
ASRGGPSGNEQF	TRBV27	TRBJ2-1	12
ASSKQAPGYGGNEQF	TRBV21-1	TRBJ2-1	15
ASSVAGGNYNEQF	TRBV7-2	TRBJ2-1	13
ASSVSVRTDSYNEQF	TRBV9	TRBJ2-1	15
ASSFGRWRNTIY	TRBV28	TRBJ1-3	12
ASSQERWFLPFLETQY	TRBV3-1/TRBV3-2	TRBJ2-5	16
ASPGTGRGSGSRGLPGRELF	TRBV27	TRBJ2-2	20
SVGGISYEQY	TRBV29-1	TRBJ2-7	10
ASSQDGTTYNEQF	TRBV3-1/TRBV3-2	TRBJ2-1	13
ASSLSPHSFGYTGELF	TRBV28	TRBJ2-2	16
ASSLGQGWRERDNEQF	TRBV5-1	TRBJ2-1	16
ASSRTVNQPQH	TRBV28	TRBJ1-5	11
ASSYSPGTLVYEQY	TRBV6-6	TRBJ2-7	14
ASGRGGAGYGYT	TRBV2	TRBJ1-2	12
ASSLELRGEQF	TRBV11-2	TRBJ2-1	11
ASSEGGGSYNEQF	TRBV6-1	TRBJ2-1	13
ASSQEDRGVDEQF	TRBV4-1	TRBJ2-1	13
ASSSQGLLHDEQY	TRBV27	TRBJ2-7	13
ASRVSSGNDEQF	TRBV19	TRBJ2-1	12
AWSVGTAVQKLL	TRBV30	TRBJ1-4	12
ASSLPRGLAGVTGELF	TRBV7-9	TRBJ2-2	16
ASRNRVHTIY	TRBV2	TRBJ1-3	10
ASRLTDTQY	TRBV2	TRBJ2-3	9
ASSLKGQGLGTGELF	TRBV7-3	TRBJ2-2	15
SAGTTSTDTQY	TRBV29-1	TRBJ2-3	11
ASSAGLADIYEQY	TRBV2	TRBJ2-7	13
ASSYQGWQPQH	TRBV6-6	TRBJ1-5	11
ASSLRIQGVDTGELF	TRBV4-1	TRBJ2-2	15
ASSPQEGMNTEAF	TRBV18	TRBJ1-1	13
ASTLGGGHEQY	TRBV28	TRBJ2-7	11
ASSMTGAPYEQY	TRBV7-9	TRBJ2-7	12
ASSLRLAQETQY	TRBV7-7	TRBJ2-5	12
ASSAYTGGSYEQY	TRBV28	TRBJ2-7	13